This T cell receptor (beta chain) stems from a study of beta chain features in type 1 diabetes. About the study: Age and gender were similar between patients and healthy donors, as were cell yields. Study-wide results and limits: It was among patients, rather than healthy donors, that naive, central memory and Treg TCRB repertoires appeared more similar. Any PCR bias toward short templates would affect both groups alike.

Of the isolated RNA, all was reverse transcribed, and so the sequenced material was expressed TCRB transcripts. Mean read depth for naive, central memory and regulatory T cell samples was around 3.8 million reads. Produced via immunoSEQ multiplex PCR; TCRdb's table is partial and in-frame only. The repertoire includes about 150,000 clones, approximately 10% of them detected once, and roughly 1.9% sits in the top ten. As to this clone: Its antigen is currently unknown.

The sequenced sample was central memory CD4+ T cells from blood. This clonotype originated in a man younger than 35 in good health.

CDR3: CAWSVRESAGAYEQYF. In nucleotides, the CDR3 is TGTGCCTGGAGTGTAAGAGAAAGTGCAGGGGCCTACGAGCAGTACTTC. The chain is built from TRBV30 and TRBJ2-7; possibly TRBD1 for D (6 bases). The CDR3 extends over 16 amino acids. CDR1 is GTSNPN and CDR2 is SVGIG in the germline V gene (reference sequence). V was cut by 0 bases and J by 2 bases, with 17 bases left in between.